The rows below give T cell receptor beta chains drawn from one sample of a study of blood T cell repertoires in COVID-19. Profiling relied on immunoSEQ multiplex PCR, and the TCRdb table lists in-frame clones only, not all of them. The data show roughly 85,000 clones, roughly 80% seen once. The sequenced material came from peripheral blood. The receptors stem from a human donor in a cohort sampled during active COVID-19. Both conserved end residues are part of each CDR3. D genes are given only for firm matches. Size is stated for part of the rows, as once, few or many counts, or as a class when the clone is expanded.

D gene	V gene	J gene	clone size	CDR3 DNA	CDR3 protein
TRBD1	TRBV28	TRBJ1-5	-	TGTGCCAGCAGCTCGGGACAGCGTTATAGCAATCAGCCCCAGCATTTT	CASSSGQRYSNQPQHF
TRBD1	TRBV5-1	TRBJ1-2	-	TGCGCCAGCAGCTTGCAGGGGGCGGGCTATGGCTACACCTTC	CASSLQGAGYGYTF
TRBD1	TRBV11-2	TRBJ1-2	-	TGTGCCAGCAGCCCTGCGGGGACAGGGGGCCCCTATGGCTACACCTTC	CASSPAGTGGPYGYTF
-	TRBV12-3/TRBV12-4	TRBJ2-7	-	TGTGCCAGCAGTTTATCCAGTCCCTACGAGCAGTACTTC	CASSLSSPYEQYF
TRBD2	TRBV9	TRBJ2-3	-	TGTGCCAGCAGCTCCCGGACTAGCGGGGGCATGGATACGCAGTATTTT	CASSSRTSGGMDTQYF
TRBD1	TRBV18	TRBJ2-7	-	TGTGCCAGCTCTCCCGGGACAGGGGTATACGAGCAGTACTTC	CASSPGTGVYEQYF
-	TRBV3-1/TRBV3-2	TRBJ1-4	few	TGTGCCAGCAGCCATAGACAGCCGCGAGAAAAACTGTTTTTT	CASSHRQPREKLFF
TRBD2	TRBV5-1	TRBJ2-5	-	TGCGCCAGCAGCTTGGGACTAGCGGGGGACTACCAAGAGACCCAGTACTTC	CASSLGLAGDYQETQYF
TRBD2	TRBV6-5	TRBJ2-5	-	TGTGCCAGCAGATCCGGGACTAGCGCAGAGACCCAGTACTTC	CASRSGTSAETQYF
-	TRBV9	TRBJ1-1	-	TGTGCCAGCAGCGTAAACCAGGTGAACACTGAAGCTTTCTTT	CASSVNQVNTEAFF
TRBD1	TRBV28	TRBJ1-2	-	TGTGCCAGCAGTCCCCCCGGGACAGGGGGGTCGCAAGGCTACACCTTC	CASSPPGTGGSQGYTF
-	TRBV7-3	TRBJ2-7	few	TGTGCCAGCAGCTTATGGCAGGGTCGCTACGAGCAGTACTTC	CASSLWQGRYEQYF
-	TRBV10-3	TRBJ2-6	-	TGTGCCATCAGGTTGGCAGGCAACTCTGGGGCCAACGTCCTGACTTTC	CAIRLAGNSGANVLTF
TRBD2	TRBV29-1	TRBJ2-3	-	TGCAGCGTTTCCCCACTAGCGGGGGCCACAGATACGCAGTATTTT	CSVSPLAGATDTQYF
TRBD2	TRBV11-1	TRBJ2-5	-	TGTGCCAGCAGTTCAAGACTAGCGGGGCAAGAGACCCAGTACTTC	CASSSRLAGQETQYF
-	TRBV7-8	TRBJ1-1	-	TGTGCCAGCAGCTTAGGCCGGCGGATAACTGAAGCTTTCTTT	CASSLGRRITEAFF
TRBD2	TRBV18	TRBJ2-5	-	TGTGCCAGCTCACCGAAACTAGCGGTCCAAGAGACCCAGTACTTC	CASSPKLAVQETQYF
TRBD1	TRBV11-2	TRBJ2-7	once	TGTGCCAGCAGCCGACAGGGCTACGAGCAGTACTTC	CASSRQGYEQYF
TRBD1	TRBV18	TRBJ1-1	few	TGTGCCAGCTCACCTATGACAGGGCGGAGGGCTGAAGCTTTCTTT	CASSPMTGRRAEAFF
-	TRBV5-1	TRBJ1-2	-	TGCGCCAGCAGCTCACAGGGTAACTATGGCTACACCTTC	CASSSQGNYGYTF
-	TRBV30	TRBJ1-1	-	TGTGCCTGGGGACAGTTGCGGGCTTTCTTT	CAWGQLRAFF
-	TRBV27	TRBJ1-5	-	TGTGCCAGCAGTTTATTGTCAAATAGCAATCAGCCCCAGCATTTT	CASSLLSNSNQPQHF
-	TRBV11-3	TRBJ1-2	-	TGTGCCAGCAGCCCCCCCCGGAGGGGCTACACCTTC	CASSPPRRGYTF
-	TRBV7-9	TRBJ1-3	-	TGTGCCAGCAGCGGCGGGACCTCAAAAGGGTCTGGAAACACCATATATTTT	CASSGGTSKGSGNTIYF
-	TRBV2	TRBJ1-6	-	TGTGCCAGCAGTGCGAAACGGACAAATTCACCCCTCCACTTT	CASSAKRTNSPLHF
-	TRBV18	TRBJ2-7	-	TGTGCCAGCTCACCACTCACAGGGTCCAACGAGCAGTACTTC	CASSPLTGSNEQYF
TRBD1	TRBV10-3	TRBJ2-6	few	TGTGCCATCATGGGGACAGACAACGTCCTGACTTTC	CAIMGTDNVLTF
-	TRBV27	TRBJ2-6	many	TGTGCCAGCAGTTTAAGGTCAGGGCCCGGGGCCAACGTCCTGACTTTC	CASSLRSGPGANVLTF
-	TRBV2	TRBJ1-6	-	TGTGCCAGCAGTGACAGGGTGGGCAATTCACCCCTCCACTTT	CASSDRVGNSPLHF
-	TRBV5-1	TRBJ2-7	-	TGCGCCAGCAGCCACGTGGAGAGTAGCGTCCGGGACGAGCAGTACTTC	CASSHVESSVRDEQYF
-	TRBV20-1	TRBJ2-7	-	TGCAGTGCTAGTCCTGGGGGCGTCGGGGCCTACGAGCAGTACTTC	CSASPGGVGAYEQYF
-	TRBV4-3	TRBJ1-2	once	TGCGCCAGCAGCCAAGATCCCAGGGTTTCTGGCTACACCTTC	CASSQDPRVSGYTF
-	TRBV6-2/TRBV6-3	TRBJ2-5	few	TGTGCCAGCAGTTATTGGACACCACAAGAGACCCAGTACTTC	CASSYWTPQETQYF
TRBD2	TRBV15	TRBJ2-5	-	TGTGCCACCAGTAGAAGTTTAGGAGCGGGGGAAGAGACCCAGTACTTC	CATSRSLGAGEETQYF
TRBD2	TRBV2	TRBJ2-3	-	TGTGCCAGCAGAAGTGGCAGCGGGGGGAACACAGATACGCAGTATTTT	CASRSGSGGNTDTQYF
TRBD1	TRBV28	TRBJ2-7	-	TGTGCCAGCAACACCCAGGGGGCCAACTACGAGCAGTACTTC	CASNTQGANYEQYF
TRBD1	TRBV6-6	TRBJ1-3	-	TGTGCCAGCAGTTCCAGGGGGCCCACTGGAAACACCATATATTTT	CASSSRGPTGNTIYF
-	TRBV5-6	TRBJ1-2	-	TGTGCCAGCAGCTTGGGTGCCCTAGACCCGAGCGGCTACACCTTC	CASSLGALDPSGYTF
-	TRBV5-5	TRBJ2-7	-	TGTGCCAGCAGCTTAGACCCTAGAAGCTCCTACGAGCAGTACTTC	CASSLDPRSSYEQYF
TRBD1	TRBV7-9	TRBJ1-1	few	TGTGCCAGCAGCCCGACAGGGTTCGGCACTGAAGCTTTCTTT	CASSPTGFGTEAFF
TRBD1	TRBV11-3	TRBJ1-3	few	TGTGCCAGCAGCTTAAGGTACCGAGGACAGGGCATCGGGAACACCATATATTTT	CASSLRYRGQGIGNTIYF
-	TRBV5-6	TRBJ1-5	-	TGTGCCAGCAGTGGAGGACCGCGCAATCAGCCCCAGCATTTT	CASSGGPRNQPQHF
-	TRBV10-3	TRBJ1-2	-	TGTGCCATCAGTGAGTGGCAGGGAAACGGCTACACCTTC	CAISEWQGNGYTF
TRBD1	TRBV27	TRBJ2-7	-	TGTGCCAGCAATCCGGGACAGGGCTCCTACGAGCAGTACTTC	CASNPGQGSYEQYF
-	TRBV30	TRBJ1-1	-	TGTGCCTGGACCGGTCGGGATTGGGAGACTGAAGCTTTCTTT	CAWTGRDWETEAFF
-	TRBV18	TRBJ2-7	-	TGTGCCAGCTCACCAGCGGGACAGACTGCCTACGAGCAGTACTTC	CASSPAGQTAYEQYF
TRBD1	TRBV7-2	TRBJ2-7	once	TGTGCCAGCAGCGTACAGGGGGCGGCCTACGAGCAGTACTTC	CASSVQGAAYEQYF
-	TRBV3-1/TRBV3-2	TRBJ1-6	few	TGTGCCAGCAGCCCCCCCAGCTCCTATAATTCACCCCTCCACTTT	CASSPPSSYNSPLHF
-	TRBV3-1/TRBV3-2	TRBJ1-2	-	TGTGCCAGCAGCCAAGGTCAACTTCTATCACTTGGCTACACCTTC	CASSQGQLLSLGYTF
-	TRBV6-9	TRBJ2-7	few	TGTGCCAGCAGGACACTAGTCTCCTACGAGCAGTACTTC	CASRTLVSYEQYF
-	TRBV19	TRBJ1-2	-	TGTGCCAGTAGCCGATCAGGGGAGGGCTTCTATGGCTACACCTTC	CASSRSGEGFYGYTF
-	TRBV5-6	TRBJ2-7	-	TGTGCCAGCAGAAATGGCCAGGTTTCCAGATCCTACGAGCAGTACTTC	CASRNGQVSRSYEQYF
-	TRBV9	TRBJ1-6	-	TGTGCCAGCAGCGGGGGAGGGAATTCACCCCTCCACTTT	CASSGGGNSPLHF
TRBD1	TRBV7-2	TRBJ2-4	-	TGTGCCAGCAGCTTGGGGACAGGGACTAAAAACATTCAGTACTTC	CASSLGTGTKNIQYF
TRBD1	TRBV9	TRBJ1-2	-	TGTGCCAGCAGCCGTACCTCAGGGGGAGGTAACTATGGCTACACCTTC	CASSRTSGGGNYGYTF
-	TRBV30	TRBJ1-2	-	TGTGCCTGGAGAGGAAGACAGCCCGGAGCTAACTATGGCTACACCTTC	CAWRGRQPGANYGYTF
-	TRBV5-1	TRBJ1-2	-	TGCGCCAGCAGCTCCCTGGGGGGTAGCTATGGCTACACCTTC	CASSSLGGSYGYTF
TRBD2	TRBV4-1	TRBJ2-2	-	TGCGCCAGCAGCCCGGGGCGGGGGGTCGGCACCGGGGAGCTGTTTTTT	CASSPGRGVGTGELFF
TRBD2	TRBV5-4	TRBJ2-7	-	TGTGCCAGCAGCTTGGCCCTAGCGGGGGGGCAAGAGCAGTACTTC	CASSLALAGGQEQYF